This TCR beta chain was obtained from a study of shared clonotypes between healthy human individuals. General observations from the study: Sorted-subset sequencing was shown by rarefaction to be incomplete despite large depth.

Some clones are missing from TCRdb's copy, which holds only in-frame ones; the method was immunoSEQ multiplex PCR. The data show roughly 2,500,000 clones, approximately 94% seen once. Regarding this clone: Its target is unknown.

CDR1 and CDR2 from the germline V gene are LNHDA and SQIVND (reference sequence). CDR3 length equals 16 residues. Trimming removed 4 bases from V and 8 bases from J, with 20 bases in between. The V and J genes are TRBV19 and TRBJ1-4; D is unresolved. The specimen sequenced was naive CD4+ T cells from PBMCs. Subset noted: CD45RA+ positively selected. The receptor was isolated from a man aged 18 to 30 in good health. Some clones in this sample may be carry-over from other donors' samples. In DNA form, the CDR3 reads TGTGCCAGTAGTAACCTCGGGCCGACGGGAAAAGAAAAACTGTTTTTT. It encodes CASSNLGPTGKEKLFF. The full variable domain, its missing parts supplied by reference TRBV19 and TRBJ1-4, is DGGITQSPKYLFRKEGQNVTLSCEQNLNHDAMYWYRQDPGQGLRLIYYSQIVNDFQKGDIAEGYSVSREKKESFPLTVTSAQKNPTAFYLCASSNLGPTGKEKLFFGSGTQLSVL.